Listed below are T cell receptor beta chains from one sample, sequenced in a study of blood T cell repertoires in COVID-19. TCRdb's copy holds only in-frame clones and misses some; the assay was immunoSEQ multiplex PCR. The sample records 200,000 to 300,000 clones, approximately 82% being singletons. Sequences were obtained from peripheral blood. Every receptor here comes from a man in his forties or fifties who had recovered from COVID-19. Both conserved end residues are part of each CDR3. The D gene is left open where the match is weak. Size values are once, few and many counts, or a class for expanded clones, and some rows have none.

abundance: once; j_gene: TRBJ2-5; d_gene: NA; v_gene: TRBV5-6; CDR3nt: TGTGCCAGCAGCCTCCGGGGGACCCAAGAGACCCAGTACTTC; CDR3aa: CASSLRGTQETQYF
abundance: NA; j_gene: TRBJ2-5; d_gene: NA; v_gene: TRBV7-2; CDR3nt: TGTGCCAGCAGCCCCAGGGTGAGGGAGACCCAGTACTTC; CDR3aa: CASSPRVRETQYF
abundance: NA; j_gene: TRBJ2-3; d_gene: TRBD1; v_gene: TRBV4-1; CDR3nt: TGCGCCAGCAGCCAAGACCCGGGACAGCTCACAGATACGCAGTATTTT; CDR3aa: CASSQDPGQLTDTQYF
abundance: NA; j_gene: TRBJ2-1; d_gene: TRBD2; v_gene: TRBV24-1; CDR3nt: TGTGCCACCAGTGCTAGCGGGAGCTACAATGAGCAGTTCTTC; CDR3aa: CATSASGSYNEQFF
abundance: NA; j_gene: TRBJ1-2; d_gene: NA; v_gene: TRBV6-1; CDR3nt: TGTGCCAGCAGTGAAGACTGGGGCGCCTATGGCTACACCTTC; CDR3aa: CASSEDWGAYGYTF
abundance: NA; j_gene: TRBJ2-5; d_gene: NA; v_gene: TRBV2; CDR3nt: TGTGCCAGTGGGAGTAGAGGGCCCGTGGGCGAGACCCAGTACTTC; CDR3aa: CASGSRGPVGETQYF
abundance: NA; j_gene: TRBJ2-3; d_gene: TRBD1; v_gene: TRBV5-1; CDR3nt: TGCGCCAGCAGCTTGAGGACAGGACGCACAGATACGCAGTATTTT; CDR3aa: CASSLRTGRTDTQYF
abundance: NA; j_gene: TRBJ2-1; d_gene: NA; v_gene: TRBV6-2/TRBV6-3; CDR3nt: TGTGCCAGCAGCCCCCTAGGGCGGGATGAGCAGTTCTTC; CDR3aa: CASSPLGRDEQFF
abundance: NA; j_gene: TRBJ2-7; d_gene: TRBD1; v_gene: TRBV4-1; CDR3nt: TGCGCCAGCAGCCCAAGCCGGGACAGGGCGTACGAGCAGTACTTC; CDR3aa: CASSPSRDRAYEQYF
abundance: NA; j_gene: TRBJ1-6; d_gene: NA; v_gene: TRBV6-5; CDR3nt: TGTGCCAGCAGTTACTCCACCTTAAGGGGAAATTCACCCCTCCACTTT; CDR3aa: CASSYSTLRGNSPLHF
abundance: NA; j_gene: TRBJ2-7; d_gene: TRBD1; v_gene: TRBV11-2; CDR3nt: TGTGCCAGCAGCTTAGCCATTAAGCTGTCGGGACAGGGGTTTTACGAGCAGTACTTC; CDR3aa: CASSLAIKLSGQGFYEQYF
abundance: NA; j_gene: TRBJ2-2; d_gene: NA; v_gene: TRBV18; CDR3nt: TGTGCCAGCTCACCCCAGGACGGGGAGCTGTTTTTT; CDR3aa: CASSPQDGELFF
abundance: NA; j_gene: TRBJ2-7; d_gene: TRBD1; v_gene: TRBV19; CDR3nt: TGTGCCAGTAGTCCCGGGACAGCACAGTCCTTCTACGAGCAGTACTTC; CDR3aa: CASSPGTAQSFYEQYF
abundance: NA; j_gene: TRBJ1-2; d_gene: TRBD1; v_gene: TRBV15; CDR3nt: TGTGCCACCAGCACCCTGAGTAGGGGGCATTATGGCTACACCTTC; CDR3aa: CATSTLSRGHYGYTF
abundance: NA; j_gene: TRBJ2-3; d_gene: TRBD1; v_gene: TRBV6-5; CDR3nt: TGTGCCAGCACAGGGGGACCTGGAGATACGCAGTATTTT; CDR3aa: CASTGGPGDTQYF
abundance: NA; j_gene: TRBJ2-3; d_gene: NA; v_gene: TRBV7-2; CDR3nt: TGTGCCAGCAGCTCCCATAGCACAGATACGCAGTATTTT; CDR3aa: CASSSHSTDTQYF
abundance: NA; j_gene: TRBJ1-5; d_gene: NA; v_gene: TRBV10-3; CDR3nt: TGTGCCATCAGTGAACAGGTGAATCAGCCCCAGCATTTT; CDR3aa: CAISEQVNQPQHF
abundance: NA; j_gene: TRBJ1-4; d_gene: NA; v_gene: TRBV2; CDR3nt: TGTGCCAGCAGTGATTCCCGTAGCAAAGAAAAACTGTTTTTT; CDR3aa: CASSDSRSKEKLFF
abundance: once; j_gene: TRBJ1-2; d_gene: TRBD1; v_gene: TRBV6-1; CDR3nt: TGTGCCAGCAGTGAATTTTTCGGACAGGTGAACTATGGCTACACCTTC; CDR3aa: CASSEFFGQVNYGYTF
abundance: NA; j_gene: TRBJ2-5; d_gene: TRBD2; v_gene: TRBV7-2; CDR3nt: TGTGCCAGCAGCGTGGGACTAGCGGGAGGGGAGACCCAGTACTTC; CDR3aa: CASSVGLAGGETQYF
abundance: once; j_gene: TRBJ2-7; d_gene: NA; v_gene: TRBV7-9; CDR3nt: TGTGCCAGCAGCCGTCGACAGGATTCCTACGAGCAGTACTTC; CDR3aa: CASSRRQDSYEQYF
abundance: NA; j_gene: TRBJ1-3; d_gene: NA; v_gene: TRBV13; CDR3nt: TGTGCCAGCAGCTTAGAGGGACACATAGGAAACACCATATATTTT; CDR3aa: CASSLEGHIGNTIYF
abundance: NA; j_gene: TRBJ2-2; d_gene: TRBD2; v_gene: TRBV24-1; CDR3nt: TGTGCCACCAGTGATGTTTCTAGCGGCACCGGGGAGCTGTTTTTT; CDR3aa: CATSDVSSGTGELFF
abundance: NA; j_gene: TRBJ1-1; d_gene: TRBD1; v_gene: TRBV19; CDR3nt: TGTGCCAGTAGTTCACTGGACAGGGTGGCTGAAGCTTTCTTT; CDR3aa: CASSSLDRVAEAFF
abundance: once; j_gene: TRBJ2-3; d_gene: NA; v_gene: TRBV9; CDR3nt: TGTGCCAGCAGCGTGGGCGGGAGCACAGATACGCAGTATTTT; CDR3aa: CASSVGGSTDTQYF
abundance: NA; j_gene: TRBJ1-2; d_gene: TRBD1; v_gene: TRBV18; CDR3nt: TGTGCCAGCTCACCGACGGAGGACAGGGGAGCCTATGGCTACACCTTC; CDR3aa: CASSPTEDRGAYGYTF
abundance: NA; j_gene: TRBJ2-2; d_gene: NA; v_gene: TRBV18; CDR3nt: TGTGCCAGCTCACGTTACCGGGACACCAACACCGGGGAGCTGTTTTTT; CDR3aa: CASSRYRDTNTGELFF
abundance: NA; j_gene: TRBJ2-7; d_gene: NA; v_gene: TRBV7-9; CDR3nt: TGTGCCAGCACAACAGGGCCCTACGAGCAGTACTTC; CDR3aa: CASTTGPYEQYF
abundance: NA; j_gene: TRBJ1-4; d_gene: NA; v_gene: TRBV18; CDR3nt: TGTGCCAGCTCAGCCTACAGTGCAACTAATGAAAAACTGTTTTTT; CDR3aa: CASSAYSATNEKLFF
abundance: once; j_gene: TRBJ2-1; d_gene: NA; v_gene: TRBV5-4; CDR3nt: TGTGCCAGCAGCTTGTCCAGCGGCTTTTACAATGAGCAGTTCTTC; CDR3aa: CASSLSSGFYNEQFF
abundance: NA; j_gene: TRBJ1-5; d_gene: NA; v_gene: TRBV19; CDR3nt: TGTGCCAGTAGTTATAGCAATCAGCCCCAGCATTTT; CDR3aa: CASSYSNQPQHF
abundance: NA; j_gene: TRBJ2-7; d_gene: NA; v_gene: TRBV5-5; CDR3nt: TGTGCCAGCAGACAACCGGGCCTAGGGGACGAGCAGTACTTC; CDR3aa: CASRQPGLGDEQYF
abundance: NA; j_gene: TRBJ2-4; d_gene: NA; v_gene: TRBV19; CDR3nt: TGTGCCAGTAGTATCGCAGCGGTAGCCAAAAACATTCAGTACTTC; CDR3aa: CASSIAAVAKNIQYF
abundance: NA; j_gene: TRBJ2-7; d_gene: NA; v_gene: TRBV5-1; CDR3nt: TGCGCCAGCAGCCCCAACTCCTACGAGCAGTACTTC; CDR3aa: CASSPNSYEQYF
abundance: NA; j_gene: TRBJ1-1; d_gene: NA; v_gene: TRBV30; CDR3nt: TGTGCCTGGAGTGTGGGGGGGGGCACTGAAGCTTTCTTT; CDR3aa: CAWSVGGGTEAFF
abundance: once; j_gene: TRBJ1-1; d_gene: TRBD1; v_gene: TRBV11-2; CDR3nt: TGTGCCAGCAGCTTCGACAGGGTATTTGGTTTCTTT; CDR3aa: CASSFDRVFGFF
abundance: NA; j_gene: TRBJ1-2; d_gene: NA; v_gene: TRBV29-1; CDR3nt: TGCAGCGTTGAAGATCGGAGGGTCTATGGCTACACCTTC; CDR3aa: CSVEDRRVYGYTF
abundance: NA; j_gene: TRBJ2-7; d_gene: TRBD2; v_gene: TRBV6-5; CDR3nt: TGTGCCAGCAAGGAACGAGCGGGGGGGCCGAACGAGCAGTACTTC; CDR3aa: CASKERAGGPNEQYF
abundance: NA; j_gene: TRBJ1-2; d_gene: TRBD1; v_gene: TRBV5-6; CDR3nt: TGTGCCAGCAGCCAATTGAAGGGGGACAGCCACTTTAGCTATGGCTACACCTTC; CDR3aa: CASSQLKGDSHFSYGYTF
abundance: NA; j_gene: TRBJ1-2; d_gene: NA; v_gene: TRBV20-1; CDR3nt: TGCAGTGCTTCGGAGGACTATGGCTACACCTTC; CDR3aa: CSASEDYGYTF
abundance: NA; j_gene: TRBJ1-2; d_gene: TRBD1; v_gene: TRBV4-3; CDR3nt: TGCGCCAGCAGCCCAGGACAGGGGAACTATGGCTACACCTTC; CDR3aa: CASSPGQGNYGYTF
abundance: NA; j_gene: TRBJ1-5; d_gene: TRBD1; v_gene: TRBV2; CDR3nt: TGTGCCAGCAGTGAGGGACAGGGTCAGGGACAGCCCCAGCATTTT; CDR3aa: CASSEGQGQGQPQHF